A single sample is the source of the 10 T cell receptor beta chains below, sequenced in a study of cytomegalovirus exposure and HLA in healthy donors. Amplification used 60 Vbeta primers and 13 Jbeta primers. The method was immunoSEQ multiplex PCR; TCRdb's version includes in-frame clones alone and lacks a portion of them. The sample has over 75,000 clones, 79% seen once; the top ten hold approximately 3.4%. Sequencing input: PBMCs. These receptors came from a male donor in good health and CMV-seropositive.

The chain links TRBV5-4 to TRBJ1-4; the D gene is possibly TRBD1 (6 bases). CDR3 size: 13 residues. The ends were cut back, 5 bases at V and 3 bases at J, with 8 bases in the middle. The germline V gene has CDR1 SGHNT and CDR2 YYREEE (reference sequence). The CDR3 reads CASRAGANEKLFF. The DNA for the CDR3 is TGTGCCAGCAGAGCAGGGGCTAATGAAAAACTGTTTTTT.

The chain is built from TRBV6-1 and TRBJ1-1; no clear D gene. The germline CDR1 and CDR2 sequences are MNHNS and SASEGT. The CDR3 consists of 14 residues. V was trimmed by 4 bases and J by 0 bases, leaving 9 bases between them. The CDR3 nucleotides are TGTGCCAGCAGTGGTGTACTCATGAACACTGAAGCTTTCTTT. Protein product: CASSGVLMNTEAFF.

The rearrangement joins TRBV27 to TRBJ2-2, with TRBD2 as a possible D gene (5 bases). V gave up 4 bases and J gave up 7 bases, with 16 bases separating them. Germline CDR1 MNHEY, CDR2 SMNVEV (reference sequence). This CDR3 is 15 amino acids long. The CDR3 is CASSSPTRLVGELFF. CDR3 sequence (DNA): TGTGCCAGCAGTTCCCCTACTAGATTAGTCGGGGAGCTGTTTTTT.

The chain combines TRBV30 with TRBJ1-5; D gene unclear. This CDR3 has 14 amino acids. V was pared by 4 bases and J by 2 bases, with 12 bases between. Germline V gene sequence: CDR1 GTSNPN, CDR2 SVGIG (reference sequence). Here the CDR3 reads CAWTLTARNQPQHF. CDR3 nucleotide sequence: TGTGCCTGGACCCTCACAGCCCGCAATCAGCCCCAGCATTTT.

By proportion, this clone is medium-sized (0.01 to 0.1%). V and J are TRBV5-1 and TRBJ2-7; TRBD1 agrees at 7 bases. With V trimmed by 3 bases and J by 6 bases, 18 bases remained unmatched. CDR1 and CDR2 from the germline V gene are SGHRS and YFSETQ. CDR3 size: 17 residues. CDR3: CASSSRSTGVTRGEQYF. The CDR3 DNA follows: TGCGCCAGCAGCTCCCGGAGCACAGGGGTCACCCGGGGCGAGCAGTACTTC. Full variable domain (rest looked up from reference TRBV5-1 and TRBJ2-7): KAGVTQTPRYLIKTRGQQVTLSCSPISGHRSVSWYQQTPGQGLQFLFEYFSETQRNKGNFPGRFSGRQFSNSRSEMNVSTLELGDSALYLCASSSRSTGVTRGEQYFGPGTRLTVT.

The chain combines TRBV2 with TRBJ1-3, with 7 bases fitting TRBD1. Losses at the gene ends were 6 bases for V and 0 bases for J; bases not matched to a gene: 8. Germline V lookup: CDR1 SNHLY, CDR2 FYNNEI. The CDR3 has 16 amino acids. CDR3 sequence (DNA): TGTGCCAGCAGCCCTGACAGGGCGAGCTCTGGAAACACCATATATTTT. Its protein product is CASSPDRASSGNTIYF.

The chain couples TRBV7-2 to TRBJ2-5, with a possible D match to TRBD1 (6 bases). Trimming shortened V by 1 base and J by 10 bases, and 13 bases separated the two germline ends. The CDR3 consists of 13 residues. The V gene's germline CDR1 is SGHTA and CDR2 FQGNSA. CDR3 residues: CASSLGQGILQYF. CDR3 DNA: TGTGCCAGCAGCTTAGGGCAGGGGATCCTCCAGTACTTC.

The chain is built from TRBV9 and TRBJ1-4; possible D gene TRBD1, 5 bases. Trimming stripped 3 bases from V and 0 bases from J, with 9 bases between. Germline V lookup: CDR1 SGDLS, CDR2 YYNGEE. This CDR3 is 15 amino acids long. The CDR3 sequence is CASSAGGSTNEKLFF. CDR3 sequence (DNA): TGTGCCAGCAGCGCCGGGGGATCAACTAATGAAAAACTGTTTTTT.

This clone was detected only a few times. V is TRBV4-3 and J is TRBJ2-6; unclear D gene. Trimming removed 5 bases at V and 0 bases at J, with 14 bases between. The CDR3 is 17 amino acids. Per germline, CDR1 LGHNA and CDR2 YSLEER. The CDR3 bases are TGCGCCAGCAGCTTCGACACCTCCAGCTCTGGGGCCAACGTCCTGACTTTC. It is translated as CASSFDTSSSGANVLTF.

This sequence joins TRBV6-1 and TRBJ1-4, with 9 bases aligning to TRBD1. Trimming at V came to 4 bases and at J to 15 bases, leaving 9 bases not matched to a gene. The CDR3 length is 13 residues. The germline gives CDR1 MNHNS, CDR2 SASEGT. The CDR3 here is CASSGDREWEVFF. The CDR3 DNA is TGTGCCAGCAGTGGGGACAGGGAATGGGAGGTGTTTTTT.